The 24 T cell receptor beta chains below all came from one sample that was sequenced in a study of T-cell reconstitution after alpha-beta-depleted transplantation in children. Preparing the TCRbeta library involved the use of unique molecular identifiers. Each CDR3 protein is one row after TCRdb ran MiXCR on the PCR reads. The profile shows about 980,000 distinct CDR3 sequences, about 29% of them singletons. Sequenced material: PBMCs, mostly from graft donor cells, taken 360 days after TCRalphabeta/CD19-depleted stem cell transplant. Source of these receptors: a boy under two years old who had a stem cell transplant for SCID, so the T cells may come from the graft donor.

This clonotype was counted only a few times. The rearrangement joins TRBV20-1 to TRBJ2-1; 11 positions agree with TRBD1. The V segment lost 4 bases and the J segment 8 bases; nucleotides outside the gene matches: 7. The CDR3 is 14 amino acids. CDR1 is DFQATT, CDR2 SNEGSKA, per germline (reference sequence). The CDR3 here is CSAISGTGGYEQFF. Here the CDR3 DNA reads TGCAGTGCTATTTCGGGGACAGGGGGGTATGAGCAGTTCTTC.

The chain combines TRBV24-1 with TRBJ2-1; 8 positions agree with TRBD2. CDR1 and CDR2 (germline): KGHDR, SFDVKD. The CDR3 extends over 16 amino acids. Trimming took 3 bases from V and 3 from J; bases not matched to a gene: 6. In nucleotides, the CDR3 is TGTGCCACCAGTGATCCCCCGGGACTAGGCTACAATGAGCAGTTCTTC. Its translation is CATSDPPGLGYNEQFF.

This clonotype was detected only a few times. The chain is built from TRBV21-1 and TRBJ1-1. TRBV21-1 is a known pseudogene. CDR3 length: 15 residues. The CDR3 nucleotides are TGTGCCAGCAGCAAAGTAGAGGACATGAACACTGAAGCTTTCTTT. It encodes CASSKVEDMNTEAFF.

This clonotype was picked up a small number of times. The germline gene is not matched at one end of the junction; a read error may be the cause. The rearrangement uses TRBV12-3 or TRBV12-4 and TRBJ2-4, with 12 nucleotides matching TRBD2. This CDR3 is 17 amino acids long. The CDR3 here is CASSLAGGLVAKNIQYF. Here the CDR3 DNA reads TGTGCCAGCAGTCTAGCGGGGGGGCTCGTGGCCAAAAACATTCAGTACTTC.

This clonotype was detected only a few times. The chain links TRBV7-9 to TRBJ1-1; 11 bases line up with TRBD1. The CDR3 totals 15 residues. CDR1 SEHNR and CDR2 FQNEAQ come from the germline V gene (reference sequence). V was pared by 5 bases and J by 3 bases, with 5 bases of the junction left unmatched. CDR3 in DNA: TGTGCCAGCAGCCGAGGGGACAGGGGGGACACTGAAGCTTTCTTT. It yields the protein CASSRGDRGDTEAFF.

In this sample, this clonotype turned up a few times. The chain links TRBV28 to TRBJ2-7, with TRBD1 as a possible D gene (5 bases). The germline CDR1 and CDR2 sequences are MDHEN and SYDVKM. V was trimmed by 3 bases and J by 3 bases, leaving 12 bases between them. The CDR3 length is 14 residues. CDR3 sequence reads: CASSLGPAFYEQYF. The CDR3 nucleotides read TGTGCCAGCAGTTTGGGGCCAGCGTTCTACGAGCAGTACTTC.

The chain couples TRBV14 to TRBJ2-1; weak D call: TRBD2 (7 bases). CDR1 and CDR2 (germline): SGHDN, FVKESK. Trimming left V 6 bases short and J 0 bases short, with 18 bases between. CDR3 length: 17 residues. CDR3 residues: CASSRTGGPTSYNEQFF. The CDR3 DNA reads TGTGCCAGCAGTCGTACGGGGGGCCCTACCTCCTACAATGAGCAGTTCTTC.

This clonotype was recorded a few times. CDR3 in amino acids: CATRDWTTPRDEAFF. For the CDR3, the DNA is TGTGCCACGAGGGACTGGACGACTCCCAGGGATGAAGCTTTCTTT. The chain links TRBV6-1 to TRBJ1-1; D perhaps matches TRBD1 (5 bases). The CDR3 has 15 residues. Germline loops: CDR1 MNHNS, CDR2 SASEGT. V shed 10 bases and J shed 7 bases, with 25 bases lying between them.

V usage is TRBV28 and J usage is TRBJ1-4; D not certain. The length of the CDR3 is 15 residues. Germline V lookup: CDR1 MDHEN, CDR2 SYDVKM. Trimming removed 2 bases at V and 4 bases at J, with 11 bases between. The chain's CDR3 is CASSLPLTRNEKLFF. The CDR3 DNA reads TGTGCCAGCAGTTTACCTTTGACCCGTAATGAAAAACTGTTTTTT.

This clonotype was observed a handful of times. The V and J genes are TRBV10-2 and TRBJ1-5; D gene uncertain. Looked up from germline, CDR1 is WSHSY and CDR2 is SAAADI. The V end was cut by 2 bases, the J end by 2 bases, with 4 bases between. The CDR3 covers 13 residues. CDR3 region: CASSEMGNQPQHF. CDR3 nucleotide sequence: TGCGCCAGCAGTGAGATGGGCAATCAGCCCCAGCATTTT.

This chain links TRBV20-1 with TRBJ2-3; D gene unclear. V gave up 3 bases and J gave up 0 bases, with 10 bases separating them. This CDR3 comprises 14 residues. From germline, CDR1 is DFQATT and CDR2 SNEGSKA (reference sequence). The CDR3 DNA reads TGCAGTGCTAGGAAGGTCGGTAGCACAGATACGCAGTATTTT. This translates into CSARKVGSTDTQYF.

This clonotype was detected only once. The CDR3 DNA sequence: TGTGCCAGCAGAAATAGCCGGTACGAGCAGTACTTC. Its translation is CASRNSRYEQYF. The chain carries TRBV28 and TRBJ2-7; no definite D call. The germline V gene has CDR1 MDHEN and CDR2 SYDVKM. With 6 bases removed from V and 4 bases from J, the gap between germline ends came to 10 bases. CDR3 size: 12 residues.

Concerning this clonotype itself: A single base separates this from a much larger clone, so it may be a read error. The genes are TRBV5-1 and TRBJ1-1; 7 bases line up with TRBD1. This CDR3 has 14 residues. After removal of 4 bases from V and 0 bases from J, the junction contained 3 bases not matched to a gene. Germline-derived CDR1 and CDR2 are SGHRS and YFSETQ. CDR3 DNA sequence: TGCGCCAGCAGCGGGGGACAGATGAACACTGAAGCTTTCTTT. Translated: CASSGGQMNTEAFF.

The chain uses TRBV28 and TRBJ2-3; D uncertain. This CDR3 has 18 amino acids. The V end was cut by 3 bases, the J end by 2 bases, with 21 bases between. Germline lookup yields CDR1 MDHEN and CDR2 SYDVKM. As DNA, the CDR3 is TGTGCCAGCAGTTTGTGGCTAGTTACTGAACAAAACACAGATACGCAGTATTTT. This gives the protein CASSLWLVTEQNTDTQYF. Filled out from reference TRBV28 and TRBJ2-3, the complete variable domain reads DVKVTQSSRYLVKRTGEKVFLECVQDMDHENMFWYRQDPGLGLRLIYFSYDVKMKEKGDIPEGYSVSREKKERFSLILESASTNQTSMYLCASSLWLVTEQNTDTQYFGPGTRLTVL.

The rearrangement joins TRBV6-1 to TRBJ1-1; 7 bases are a match to TRBD1. Germline V CDR1 and CDR2: MNHNS, SASEGT. The CDR3 has 16 amino acids. Germline trimming cut 6 bases from V and 1 base from J; bases unmatched to any gene: 11. This CDR3 reads CASSFRGHGKNTEAFF. CDR3 nucleotide sequence: TGTGCCAGCAGCTTTAGGGGGCACGGCAAGAACACTGAAGCTTTCTTT.

V usage is TRBV20-1 and J usage is TRBJ2-1; D is possibly TRBD1 (6 bases). This CDR3 contains 12 residues. Trimming stripped 6 bases from V and 6 bases from J, with 12 bases between. Germline V gives CDR1 DFQATT, CDR2 SNEGSKA (reference sequence). CDR3 sequence reads: CSASDRTNEQFF. CDR3 DNA: TGCAGTGCATCGGACAGAACCAATGAGCAGTTCTTC.

This clonotype came up a few times. The chain uses TRBV6-5 and TRBJ2-1; TRBD1 matches 10 bases. The ends lost 2 bases at V and 7 bases at J; junction bases unmatched: 2. Looked up from germline, CDR1 is MNHEY and CDR2 is SVGAGI. The CDR3 is 14 amino acids. The CDR3 spells CASSYDRGRNEQFF. CDR3 DNA: TGTGCCAGCAGTTACGACAGGGGGCGGAATGAGCAGTTCTTC.

The V call is TRBV28, the J call TRBJ2-2, with TRBD1 identical over 9 bases. CDR1 and CDR2 from the germline V gene are MDHEN and SYDVKM. The CDR3 has 17 amino acids. The V gene end was trimmed by 5 bases and the J gene end by 1 base; junction bases not matched to a gene: 8. CDR3 protein: CASSTQGAPLNTGELFF. The CDR3 coding sequence is TGTGCCAGCAGTACACAGGGGGCACCTCTGAACACCGGGGAGCTGTTTTTT. The full variable domain, rest sourced from reference TRBV28 and TRBJ2-2, is DVKVTQSSRYLVKRTGEKVFLECVQDMDHENMFWYRQDPGLGLRLIYFSYDVKMKEKGDIPEGYSVSREKKERFSLILESASTNQTSMYLCASSTQGAPLNTGELFFGEGSRLTVL.

The V call is TRBV4-2, the J call TRBJ1-5; D is undetermined. V lost 4 bases and J 1 base, leaving 14 bases between the germline ends. CDR3 length equals 16 residues. Germline V gene sequence: CDR1 LGHNA, CDR2 YNFKEQ. CDR3 nucleotide sequence: TGTGCCAGCAGCCCTCGCGAGGGAGTCAGCAATCAGCCCCAGCATTTT. Its translation is CASSPREGVSNQPQHF.

This clonotype was seen only a few times. This chain links TRBV6-5 with TRBJ2-7, with a possible D match to TRBD2 (6 bases). CDR3 length: 12 residues. Trimming left V 0 bases short and J 8 bases short, with 8 bases between. Germline-derived CDR1 and CDR2 are MNHEY and SVGAGI. CDR3 nucleotides: TGTGCCAGCAGTTACTCGGGGGGACAGCAGTACTTC. Translation gives CASSYSGGQQYF.

The chain recombines TRBV5-1 with TRBJ2-4; tentative D call: TRBD2 (5 bases). The CDR3 is made up of 14 amino acids. Looked up from germline, CDR1 is SGHRS and CDR2 is YFSETQ. The V end lost 4 bases, the J end lost 6 bases, and 14 bases lay between the germline ends. In DNA, the CDR3 is TGCGCCAGCAGCCTCCTAGGCAGCGGAAACATTCAGTACTTC. It is translated as CASSLLGSGNIQYF.

This rearrangement joins TRBV5-1 to TRBJ2-1, with D possibly TRBD2 on 5 matching bases. The CDR3 sequence is 15 residues long. V lost 2 bases, J lost 2 bases, and 11 bases lay in between. Germline CDR1 SGHRS, CDR2 YFSETQ. Written as DNA, the CDR3 is TGCGCCAGCAGCTTTGGGCGGGCAACCTACAATGAGCAGTTCTTC. It codes for CASSFGRATYNEQFF.

This chain joins TRBV6-1 and TRBJ1-2; no firm D call. The V gene's germline CDR1 is MNHNS and CDR2 SASEGT. The CDR3 has 13 amino acids. V gave up 7 bases and J gave up 8 bases, with 17 bases separating them. CDR3 bases: TGTGCCAGCAACAATACCCCGAGATACGGCTACACCTTC. This encodes CASNNTPRYGYTF.

This clonotype has only a few counts. V gene TRBV4-2 combines with J gene TRBJ2-2, with TRBD1 matching 7 bases. CDR1 and CDR2 from the germline V gene are LGHNA and YNFKEQ. J lost 4 bases, V lost 1 base, and 12 bases had no gene match. The CDR3 covers 18 residues. As DNA, the CDR3 is TGTGCCAGCAGCCAAGCCCCTAGACAGGGCGCCGGCACCGGGGAGCTGTTTTTT. It specifies CASSQAPRQGAGTGELFF.